Listed below are T cell receptor beta chains from one sample, sequenced in a study of OX40 agonist ivuxolimab in advanced cancers. Here immunoSEQ multiplex PCR was the method, and the copy in TCRdb shows in-frame clones only, minus some. The sample holds about 63,000 clones, around 81% seen once. The starting material was CD4+ or CD8+ T cells sorted from blood, obtained in a trial of the OX40 agonist ivuxolimab. Source of these receptors: an adult with an advanced solid tumor such as melanoma, head and neck, liver or kidney cancer. Each CDR3 is given with its conserved first and last residue. A D gene is named only where the DNA matches it firmly. Some rows mark clone size as missing; the rest say once, few, many or name a class of expanded clone.

TGTGCCATCAGCTTAGACAGGGCTAATTCACCCCTCCACTTT | CAISLDRANSPLHF | TRBD1 | TRBJ1-6 | . | TRBV10-3
TGTGCCAGCAGCGAATATCTAGCGGGGGGCCCCCCCGGCACCGGGGAGCTGTTTTTT | CASSEYLAGGPPGTGELFF | TRBD2 | TRBJ2-2 | . | TRBV9
TGCGCCAGCAGGAGGGGAGATACGCAGTATTTT | CASRRGDTQYF | . | TRBJ2-3 | . | TRBV5-1
TGTGCCAGCAGTGAAGTTCCAGGGTTTGAGCAGCCCCAGCATTTT | CASSEVPGFEQPQHF | . | TRBJ1-5 | . | TRBV6-1
TGTGCCAGCAGTGAGACGACTAGCGGGGGCGGTGAGCAGTTCTTC | CASSETTSGGGEQFF | TRBD2 | TRBJ2-1 | . | TRBV6-4
TGCGCCAGCAGTCCGGACAGCGAGGAGACCCAGTACTTC | CASSPDSEETQYF | . | TRBJ2-5 | . | TRBV10-1
TGTGCCAGCAGCTTAGCGGGCCCTAGGAGCACTGAAGCTTTCTTT | CASSLAGPRSTEAFF | . | TRBJ1-1 | . | TRBV7-2
TGTGCCAGCAGCTCCATCCGGGGACAGGGGATAAAGAATACGCAGTATTTT | CASSSIRGQGIKNTQYF | TRBD1 | TRBJ2-3 | . | TRBV7-3
TGTGCCAGCAGTTACTCTAGCGGGGGGGTCTACGAGCAGTACTTC | CASSYSSGGVYEQYF | TRBD2 | TRBJ2-7 | once | TRBV6-5
TGTGCCAGCAGCATCTCGGGACAGGCCTCCTACGAGCAGTACTTC | CASSISGQASYEQYF | TRBD1 | TRBJ2-7 | . | TRBV7-2
TGTGCCAGCAGCGTAGATGGAGCTAATCAGCCCCAGCATTTT | CASSVDGANQPQHF | . | TRBJ1-5 | . | TRBV9
TGTGCCTGGAGTGCCGGGACGGCTAAGACCCAGTACTTC | CAWSAGTAKTQYF | . | TRBJ2-5 | . | TRBV30
TGCGCCAGCAGCCGGGGACGGATCTATAATTCACCCCTCCACTTT | CASSRGRIYNSPLHF | . | TRBJ1-6 | few | TRBV4-1
TGTGCCAGTAGTCCCCGTCCGACAGGGGGCAATGAGCAGTTCTTC | CASSPRPTGGNEQFF | TRBD1 | TRBJ2-1 | once | TRBV19
TGTGCCAGCAGCGTTAGTACAGGGGGTGGAGGAAACACCATATATTTT | CASSVSTGGGGNTIYF | TRBD1 | TRBJ1-3 | . | TRBV9
TGTGCCAGCAGCTTAGCAGGAAGACAGTACAATGAGCAGTTCTTC | CASSLAGRQYNEQFF | . | TRBJ2-1 | . | TRBV7-9
TGTGCCAGCAGTGACAGGGGGAGCAATCAGCCCCAGCATTTT | CASSDRGSNQPQHF | TRBD1 | TRBJ1-5 | . | TRBV6-1
TGTGCCACCAGCAGAGCAACAGATCAGCCCCAGCATTTT | CATSRATDQPQHF | . | TRBJ1-5 | few | TRBV15
TGTGCCAGCAGCGTAGCTAGAAACAGGGGGCAGAATGAGCAGTTCTTC | CASSVARNRGQNEQFF | TRBD1 | TRBJ2-1 | . | TRBV9
. | CASSSSTGPNQYF | . | TRBJ1-3 | . | TRBV28
TGTGCCAGTGGGGGGGGGACCGAGGGACACTTCTACAATGAGCAGTTCTTC | CASGGGTEGHFYNEQFF | . | TRBJ2-1 | . | TRBV25-1
TGTGCCTGGAGAGTCTTGGGAAACACCATATATTTT | CAWRVLGNTIYF | . | TRBJ1-3 | . | TRBV30
TGTGCCAGCAGCTTTGAAGTCAGATTAGATGGCTACACCTTC | CASSFEVRLDGYTF | . | TRBJ1-2 | once | TRBV11-2
TGTGCCAGCAGCTTATCTGGGAGCACTGAAGCTTTCTTT | CASSLSGSTEAFF | . | TRBJ1-1 | . | TRBV7-3
TGTGCTAGTGGTTCGTCTTCGGGCCTTGGGAACATTCAGTACTTC | CASGSSSGLGNIQYF | . | TRBJ2-4 | few | TRBV12-5
TGTGCCAGCAGCCAAGATAGCACAGGTTTAGGCGATGGCTACACCTTC | CASSQDSTGLGDGYTF | . | TRBJ1-2 | . | TRBV14
TGTGCCACCAGCAGAGTGGGCGGGATTCAGCCCCAGCATTTT | CATSRVGGIQPQHF | . | TRBJ1-5 | few | TRBV15
TGTGCCAGCAGGTACAACACTGAAGCTTTCTTT | CASRYNTEAFF | . | TRBJ1-1 | . | TRBV6-5
TGTGCCTGGGCTACAATCACACTGGGAGGCTACACCTTC | CAWATITLGGYTF | . | TRBJ1-2 | . | TRBV30
TGTGCCAGCAGCTTGCAGGGCAATCAGCCCCAGCATTTT | CASSLQGNQPQHF | . | TRBJ1-5 | . | TRBV7-2
TGTGCCAGCAGGGATAGGGACAGCCCCTACGAGCAGTACTTC | CASRDRDSPYEQYF | TRBD1 | TRBJ2-7 | . | TRBV7-2
TGTGCCAGCTCCGCTGTAGCGGGGGCCTACGAGCAGTACTTC | CASSAVAGAYEQYF | TRBD2 | TRBJ2-7 | . | TRBV19
TGTGCCAGCAGCCAAGGGGGAACAGGGCTTGGAAACACCATATATTTT | CASSQGGTGLGNTIYF | . | TRBJ1-3 | . | TRBV14
TGCGCCAGCAGGGCTACAGTGAACACTGAAGCTTTCTTT | CASRATVNTEAFF | . | TRBJ1-1 | . | TRBV10-1
TGCGCCAGCAGCGGAAGGACTAGCAGCTCCTACAATGAGCAGTTCTTC | CASSGRTSSSYNEQFF | TRBD2 | TRBJ2-1 | . | TRBV5-1
TGTGCCAGCAGTTCAGGGAGAGGCAATCAGCCCCAGCATTTT | CASSSGRGNQPQHF | . | TRBJ1-5 | . | TRBV27
TGTGCCAGCTCTCCCGGGACGGGGAATTCACCCCTCCACTTT | CASSPGTGNSPLHF | . | TRBJ1-6 | . | TRBV18
TGTGCCACCCGGGGACAGTTGCAGTACTTC | CATRGQLQYF | TRBD1 | TRBJ2-7 | . | TRBV10-3
TGTGCCAGCAGCTTGGCGGGTACGGGGAACATTCAGTACTTC | CASSLAGTGNIQYF | . | TRBJ2-4 | . | TRBV5-6
TGTGCCAGCTCACAAGAGACAGAGGTCTTTGAAGCTTTCTTT | CASSQETEVFEAFF | . | TRBJ1-1 | . | TRBV18
TGTGCCAGCAGCCCCAAGCCCCCGAGCTCTGGAAACACCATATATTTT | CASSPKPPSSGNTIYF | . | TRBJ1-3 | . | TRBV11-2
TGTGCCAGCAGCCCTCCCCAGGGAACGAACACTGAAGCTTTCTTT | CASSPPQGTNTEAFF | . | TRBJ1-1 | . | TRBV14